Listed below are T cell receptor beta chains from one sample, sequenced in a study of T cells in Graves' hyperthyroidism and ophthalmopathy. TCRdb reprocessed the multiplex PCR reads with MiXCR, giving one entry per CDR3 protein. The sample carries about 360,000 distinct CDR3 sequences, approximately 13% recorded once. The sequencing input was blood. The receptors derive from a man aged 30 to 39 with Graves' hyperthyroidism that later progressed to Graves' ophthalmopathy. Each CDR3 is given with its conserved first and last residue. Each record gives: V gene, J gene, CDR3 protein.

>TRBV7-6|TRBJ1-5
CASSLSSGQPQHF
>TRBV30|TRBJ1-5
CAWSPPRQANQPQHF
>TRBV3-1|TRBJ2-5
CASSQGLSQYF
>TRBV12-3/TRBV12-4|TRBJ1-2
CASSFMEVLNYGYTF
>TRBV6-1|TRBJ2-3
CASRGAGANTDTQYF
>TRBV25-1|TRBJ2-1
CASTWRAYNEQFF
>TRBV12-3/TRBV12-4|TRBJ2-7
CASSFGTGYEQYF
>TRBV18|TRBJ2-5
CASSPGLAEWYQETQYF
>TRBV2|TRBJ2-1
CASSAGLAGPHNEQFF
>TRBV15|TRBJ1-4
CATSRAEINEKLFF
>TRBV5-1|TRBJ2-7
CTSSLGAGSYEQYF
>TRBV20-1|TRBJ2-5
CSARDLRAGDETQYF
>TRBV12-3/TRBV12-4|TRBJ1-4
CASSNRRKGEKLFF
>TRBV9|TRBJ1-4
CASSRGQGVEKLFF
>TRBV11-3|TRBJ1-6
CASSLGQTNSPLHF
>TRBV6-1|TRBJ2-1
CASSDSDRAHNEQFF
>TRBV6-2/TRBV6-3|TRBJ1-1
CASSYPGHLRNTEAFF
>TRBV18|TRBJ2-3
CASSPRQATRTDTQYF
>TRBV28|TRBJ1-1
CASSYQGDGTEAFF
>TRBV5-8|TRBJ1-3
CASSQEPRGNTIYF
>TRBV4-1|TRBJ1-5
CASSQDLAVYGNQPQHF
>TRBV12-3/TRBV12-4|TRBJ2-3
CASSRGRNTQYF
>TRBV3-1|TRBJ1-2
CASSQGQGAGSTF
>TRBV11-2|TRBJ2-5
CASSSDAPPETQYF
>TRBV15|TRBJ1-4
CATSRPPGQKEKLFF
>TRBV27|TRBJ2-7
CASSWGGGSSYEQYF
>TRBV7-6|TRBJ2-5
CASSFVAGPLGKETQYF
>TRBV6-1|TRBJ1-2
CASSTNRDRGYTF
>TRBV6-1|TRBJ2-3
CASSNQLLDTQYF
>TRBV12-3/TRBV12-4|TRBJ1-5
CASSSRGGGGNQPQHF
>TRBV5-4|TRBJ2-5
CASSLRLAGQETQYF
>TRBV19|TRBJ2-5
CASSIAQGSETQYF
>TRBV7-9|TRBJ2-5
CASSSRSIGRRQETQYF
>TRBV6-1|TRBJ2-5
CASTDQASAEETQYF
>TRBV27|TRBJ1-6
CASSVRAPLSPLHF
>TRBV7-8|TRBJ1-5
CASSLGRGNQPQHF
>TRBV20-1|TRBJ2-1
CSARDSTGNEQFF
>TRBV27|TRBJ1-2
CASSFSGTGGNGYTF
>TRBV6-1|TRBJ1-1
CASSVWALTEAFF
>TRBV15|TRBJ1-1
CATSRVENTEAFF
>TRBV11-3|TRBJ2-6
CASSRTGRRTFSGANVLTF
>TRBV2|TRBJ2-2
CTSRRDRIYAGELFF
>TRBV30|TRBJ2-3
CAWRRASLRHTQYF
>TRBV29-1|TRBJ1-1
CSGRGGRQPNTEAFF
>TRBV12-3/TRBV12-4|TRBJ2-1
CASSPPTGGWDEQFF
>TRBV7-7|TRBJ2-5
CASSPRDTKQETQYF
>TRBV7-3|TRBJ2-1
CASSLIAGAFNEQFF
>TRBV28|TRBJ2-5
CASSLRGSLGQETQYF